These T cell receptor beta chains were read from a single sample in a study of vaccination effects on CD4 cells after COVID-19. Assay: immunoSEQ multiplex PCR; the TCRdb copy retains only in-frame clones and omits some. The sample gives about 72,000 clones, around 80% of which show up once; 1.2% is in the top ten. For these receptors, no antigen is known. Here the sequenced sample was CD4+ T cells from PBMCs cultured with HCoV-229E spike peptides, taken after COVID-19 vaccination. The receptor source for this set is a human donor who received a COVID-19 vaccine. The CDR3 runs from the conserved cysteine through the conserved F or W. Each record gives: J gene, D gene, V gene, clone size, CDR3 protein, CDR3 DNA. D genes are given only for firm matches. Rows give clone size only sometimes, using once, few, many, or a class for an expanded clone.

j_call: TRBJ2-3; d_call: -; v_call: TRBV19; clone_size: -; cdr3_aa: CASSTTGRADTQYF; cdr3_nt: TGTGCCAGTAGTACCACAGGGCGGGCAGATACGCAGTATTTT
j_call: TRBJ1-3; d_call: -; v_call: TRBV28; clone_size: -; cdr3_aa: CASTMGRVNGNTIYF; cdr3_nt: TGTGCCAGCACTATGGGCCGAGTTAATGGAAACACCATATATTTT
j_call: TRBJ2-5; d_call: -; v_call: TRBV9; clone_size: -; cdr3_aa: CASSKRPAGGETQYF; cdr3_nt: TGTGCCAGCAGCAAACGGCCCGCCGGCGGGGAGACCCAGTACTTC
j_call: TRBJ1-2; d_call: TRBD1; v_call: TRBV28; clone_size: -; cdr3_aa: CASSLTGPGQGINYGYTF; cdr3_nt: TGTGCCAGCAGTTTAACAGGGCCAGGACAGGGGATTAACTATGGCTACACCTTC
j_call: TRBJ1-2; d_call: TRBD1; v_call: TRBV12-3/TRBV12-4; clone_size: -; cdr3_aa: CASSVGQGSGYTF; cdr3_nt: TGTGCCAGCAGTGTGGGACAGGGGTCTGGCTACACCTTC
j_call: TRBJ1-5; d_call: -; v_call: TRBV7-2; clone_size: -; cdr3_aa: CASRGQPHNQPQHF; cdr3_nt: TGTGCCAGCAGGGGACAACCTCACAATCAGCCCCAGCATTTT
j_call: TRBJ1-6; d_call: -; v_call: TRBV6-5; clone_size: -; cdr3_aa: CASRLEHISSPLHF; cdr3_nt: TGTGCCAGCAGACTCGAACATATTAGTTCACCCCTCCACTTT
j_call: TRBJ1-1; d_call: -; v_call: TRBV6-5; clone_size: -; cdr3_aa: CASSLLGAGNTEAFF; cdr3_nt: TGTGCCAGCAGCCTTTTGGGCGCGGGGAACACTGAAGCTTTCTTT
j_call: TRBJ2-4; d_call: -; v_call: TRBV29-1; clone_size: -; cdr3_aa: CSDNQESPGKAKNIQYF; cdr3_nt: TGCAGCGACAATCAGGAATCCCCGGGTAAAGCCAAAAACATTCAGTACTTC
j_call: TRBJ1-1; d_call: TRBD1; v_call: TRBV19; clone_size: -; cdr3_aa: CASSRGEFTGATEAFF; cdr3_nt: TGTGCCAGTAGTAGAGGGGAGTTTACAGGGGCCACTGAAGCTTTCTTT
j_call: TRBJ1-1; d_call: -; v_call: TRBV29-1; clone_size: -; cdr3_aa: CSVDPGGNTEAFF; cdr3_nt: TGCAGCGTTGATCCGGGGGGAAACACTGAAGCTTTCTTT
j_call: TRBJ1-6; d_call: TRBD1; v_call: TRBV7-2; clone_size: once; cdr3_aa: CASSLGIGGLNSPLHF; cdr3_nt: TGTGCCAGCAGCTTAGGTATAGGGGGCTTAAATTCACCCCTCCACTTT
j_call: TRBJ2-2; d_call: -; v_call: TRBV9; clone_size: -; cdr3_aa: CASSVQGSTGELFF; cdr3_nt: TGTGCCAGCAGCGTGCAGGGAAGCACCGGGGAGCTGTTTTTT
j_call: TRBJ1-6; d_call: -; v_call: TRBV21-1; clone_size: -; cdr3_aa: CASSTQGPPLHF; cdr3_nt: TGTGCCAGCAGCACCCAGGGTCCACCCCTCCACTTT
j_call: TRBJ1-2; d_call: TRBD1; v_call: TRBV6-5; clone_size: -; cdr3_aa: CASSYSTGWVPSGYTF; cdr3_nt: TGTGCCAGCAGTTACTCGACAGGGTGGGTCCCTTCTGGCTACACCTTC
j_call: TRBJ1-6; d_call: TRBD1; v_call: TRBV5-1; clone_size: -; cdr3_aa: CASSGGQGESPLHF; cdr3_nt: TGCGCCAGCAGCGGGGGACAGGGGGAATCACCCCTCCACTTT
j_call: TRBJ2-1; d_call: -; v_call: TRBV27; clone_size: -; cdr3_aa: CASSFAGQSFYNEQFF; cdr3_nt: TGTGCCAGCAGTTTTGCCGGACAGAGCTTCTACAATGAGCAGTTCTTC
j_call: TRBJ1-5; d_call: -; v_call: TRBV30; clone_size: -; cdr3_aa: CAWSGGGDQPQHF; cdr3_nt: TGTGCCTGGAGTGGTGGAGGCGATCAGCCCCAGCATTTT
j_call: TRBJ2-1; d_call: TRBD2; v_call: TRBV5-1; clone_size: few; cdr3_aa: CASSASGGANEQFF; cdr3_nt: TGCGCCAGCAGCGCTAGCGGGGGGGCCAATGAGCAGTTCTTC
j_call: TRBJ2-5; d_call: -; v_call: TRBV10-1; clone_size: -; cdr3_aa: CASSSSRTTQETQYF; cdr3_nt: TGCGCCAGCAGTTCTTCCAGGACTACCCAAGAGACCCAGTACTTC
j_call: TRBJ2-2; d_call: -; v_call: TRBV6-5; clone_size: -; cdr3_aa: CASSYSRGATGELFF; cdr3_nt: TGTGCCAGCAGTTACTCCCGGGGGGCCACCGGGGAGCTGTTTTTT
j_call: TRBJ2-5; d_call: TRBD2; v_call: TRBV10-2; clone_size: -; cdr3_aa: CASSEYRAGSQETQYF; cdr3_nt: TGCGCCAGCAGTGAGTATAGAGCGGGGAGTCAAGAGACCCAGTACTTC
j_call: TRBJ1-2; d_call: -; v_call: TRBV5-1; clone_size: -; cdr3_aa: CASSLGPEGAYGYTF; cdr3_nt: TGCGCCAGCAGCTTGGGTCCCGAGGGTGCCTATGGCTACACCTTC
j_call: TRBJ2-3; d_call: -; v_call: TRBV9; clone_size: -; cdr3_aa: CASSVTPGATDTQYF; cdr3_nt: TGTGCCAGCAGCGTAACTCCCGGGGCCACAGATACGCAGTATTTT